The 5 T cell receptor beta chains presented below share a single source sample, sequenced in a study of shared clonotypes between healthy human individuals. Only in-frame clones appear in the TCRdb table, and some are missing; sequencing was by immunoSEQ multiplex PCR. This table holds some 2.1 million clones, just under 95% found once. Terminally differentiated effector memory CD45RA+ cells were excluded by CCR7 positive selection of CD45RO-negative cells. The sequencing sample was made of naive CD8+ T cells from PBMCs. These receptors all stem from a man aged 18 to 30 in good health. Some clones in this sample may be carry-over from other donors' samples.

The chain couples TRBV27 to TRBJ2-3; 13 bases are a match to TRBD2. J gave up 0 bases and V 6 bases, and 12 bases lay outside the gene matches. The germline CDR1 and CDR2 sequences are MNHEY and SMNVEV (reference sequence). The CDR3 runs 19 residues. CDR3 nucleotide sequence: TGTGCCAGCAGCCTCAGACTAGCGGGAGGAATTCTTAGCACAGATACGCAGTATTTT. It codes for CASSLRLAGGILSTDTQYF.

The chain combines TRBV6-6 with TRBJ2-3; a possible D gene is TRBD2 (5 bases). CDR3 length: 16 amino acids. V was clipped by 5 bases and J by 4 bases, with 19 bases between them. CDR1 and CDR2 (germline): MNHNY, SVGAGI (reference sequence). The CDR3 DNA reads TGTGCCAGCAGTGCAACTAGATTCGGAAGCCCAGATACGCAGTATTTT. Protein product: CASSATRFGSPDTQYF.

The chain links TRBV19 to TRBJ1-5; weak D call: TRBD1 (6 bases). This CDR3 is 24 amino acids long. The V end was cut by 3 bases, the J end by 0 bases, with 36 bases between. The germline V gene has CDR1 LNHDA and CDR2 SQIVND (reference sequence). In DNA form, the CDR3 reads TGTGCCAGTAGTATTGAGGTAGGGATACCGCGGGACACTCTCTACTTGTATAGCAATCAGCCCCAGCATTTT. This translates into CASSIEVGIPRDTLYLYSNQPQHF.

This chain uses TRBV6-6 with TRBJ2-5; no firm D call. Germline CDR1 reads MNHNY; CDR2 reads SVGAGI (reference sequence). This CDR3 contains 14 residues. V lost 1 base and J lost 4, with 10 bases in between. In DNA, the CDR3 is TGTGCCAGCAGTTACTTGGGAATACTAGAGACCCAGTACTTC. This sequence encodes CASSYLGILETQYF.

The rearrangement links TRBV18 to TRBJ2-1; tentatively, D is TRBD2 (6 bases). Trimming took off 3 bases at V and 5 bases at J, with 8 bases between the two ends. CDR1 is KGHSH and CDR2 is LQKENI in the germline V gene. The CDR3 covers 13 residues. CDR3: CASSPEGDNEQFF. DNA of the CDR3: TGTGCCAGCTCACCGGAGGGAGACAATGAGCAGTTCTTC.